The T cell receptor beta chain described here comes from a study of T cells in Graves' hyperthyroidism and ophthalmopathy. On the study more broadly: Before treatment of any kind, peripheral blood was taken at initial diagnosis.

Between the trimmed V and J ends, which lost 2 bases and 9 bases, there was a span of 8 bases. In germline, CDR1 is MNHNY, CDR2 SVGAGI (reference sequence). The CDR3 length is 13 residues. This clonotype has a count of ten or more. What was amplified from RNA transcripts were TCR beta CDR3 regions. The primer set for the first-round RT-PCR of the TCR CDR3 was HTBI. Each CDR3 protein gets one entry after TCRdb re-called the multiplex PCR reads with MiXCR. The sample records fewer than 650,000 distinct CDR3 sequences, 13% to 15% being singletons. Orbital computed tomography, thyroid ultrasound, serum thyroxine and TRAb, and clinical symptoms together informed the diagnoses.

The sequence came from a woman aged 18-35 years with Graves' ophthalmopathy. Sequenced input: blood. The chain employs TRBV6-6 and TRBJ1-6; no clear D gene. The CDR3: CASSYALGSPLHF. CDR3 nucleotides: TGTGCCAGCAGTTACGCTCTCGGTTCACCCCTCCACTTT.